These T cell receptor beta chains were read from a single sample in a study of early stage breast cancer tumors. Assay: immunoSEQ multiplex PCR; the TCRdb copy retains only in-frame clones and omits some. This table has tens of thousands of clones, around 85% appearing once. Sequencing was done on a sample of blood. Every receptor here comes from a person in their 60s with breast cancer. Both conserved end residues are part of each CDR3. A D gene is named only where the DNA matches it firmly. For some rows the clone size is stated as once, few or many, or as a class when expanded; others skip it.

D | J | V | size | DNA | CDR3
NA | TRBJ1-5 | TRBV11-2 | NA | TGTGCCAGCAGCAGAGGGTACAATCAGCCCCAGCATTTT | CASSRGYNQPQHF
TRBD1 | TRBJ1-1 | TRBV7-6 | NA | TGTGCCAGCAGCTCCGGGACAGGGAATCGGGGCACTGAAGCTTTCTTT | CASSSGTGNRGTEAFF
NA | TRBJ1-1 | TRBV6-4 | NA | TGTGCCAGCAGTGACTCGGCCAGGGGATCCACTGAAGCTTTCTTT | CASSDSARGSTEAFF
TRBD1 | TRBJ1-1 | TRBV30 | NA | TGTGCCTGGAGAGAACAGGGGGACACTGAAGCTTTCTTT | CAWREQGDTEAFF
TRBD2 | TRBJ2-1 | TRBV28 | NA | TGTGCCAGCAGCCCCGCAGGGGGGGGTAGCGGGAGGCTCTACAATGAGCAGTTCTTC | CASSPAGGGSGRLYNEQFF
NA | TRBJ2-7 | TRBV7-2 | NA | TGTGCCAGCAGCTTAGGGGCGAGCCTCGCATCCTACGAGCAGTACTTC | CASSLGASLASYEQYF
NA | TRBJ2-1 | TRBV29-1 | once | TGCAGCATAAACGGGCTAAATGAGCAGTTCTTC | CSINGLNEQFF
NA | TRBJ2-2 | TRBV27 | NA | TGTGCCAGCAGTTTATCCTCGAACACCGGGGAGCTGTTTTTT | CASSLSSNTGELFF
NA | TRBJ2-7 | TRBV11-2 | NA | TGTGCCAGCAGCTTTACAGGGACGGGAGATCAGGGGCAGTACTTC | CASSFTGTGDQGQYF
NA | TRBJ2-3 | TRBV10-1 | NA | TGCGCCAGCAGTGGGCCTTCGGCGGCAGATACGCAGTATTTT | CASSGPSAADTQYF
NA | TRBJ1-1 | TRBV2 | few | TGTGCCAGCAGTGAAGACGCAGGGAGGAACACTGAAGCTTTCTTT | CASSEDAGRNTEAFF
TRBD1 | TRBJ1-3 | TRBV30 | NA | TGTGCCTGGCAGGACAGGACGATGGGGGGAAACACCATATATTTT | CAWQDRTMGGNTIYF
TRBD2 | TRBJ2-1 | TRBV30 | NA | TGTGCCTGGAGTGGTCCGGGACTAGGGGTAAATGAGCAGTTCTTC | CAWSGPGLGVNEQFF
NA | TRBJ1-5 | TRBV30 | NA | TGTGCCTGGAGTGGTTATAGCAATCAGCCCCAGCATTTT | CAWSGYSNQPQHF
NA | TRBJ1-5 | TRBV2 | NA | TGTGCCAGCATGGAGGGGGGGGATGATCAGCCCCAGCATTTT | CASMEGGDDQPQHF
NA | TRBJ1-2 | TRBV10-3 | NA | TGTGCCATCAGAGCCCTAGAAGAAGGCTATGGCTACACCTTC | CAIRALEEGYGYTF
NA | TRBJ1-5 | TRBV6-1 | NA | TGTGCCAGCAGTGAAGTTCCCGATAGCAATCAGCCCCAGCATTTT | CASSEVPDSNQPQHF
NA | TRBJ2-5 | TRBV5-1 | NA | TGCGCCAGCAGCAGGGGGTCCCCAGGGACCCAGTACTTC | CASSRGSPGTQYF
NA | TRBJ2-1 | TRBV9 | NA | TGTGCCAGCAGCGTAGCCGCGGGGTGGTTAGAGCAGTTCTTC | CASSVAAGWLEQFF
NA | TRBJ2-7 | TRBV11-1 | NA | TGTGCCAGCAGCCTAAGGTTATCGCACGAGCAGTACTTC | CASSLRLSHEQYF
NA | TRBJ2-7 | TRBV7-9 | few | TGTGCCAGCAGCTTCAATGACAGGCCCAAGCAGTACTTC | CASSFNDRPKQYF
TRBD2 | TRBJ2-5 | TRBV28 | NA | TGTGCCAGCAGTTTGAGCGGGAGGGAGACCCAGTACTTC | CASSLSGRETQYF
NA | TRBJ2-2 | TRBV11-3 | NA | TGTGCCAGCAGCTTGCAGGGGACGTACGGGGAGCTGTTTTTT | CASSLQGTYGELFF
NA | TRBJ1-1 | TRBV5-1 | NA | TGCGCCAGCAGCGCGACAGTCATGAACACTGAAGCTTTCTTT | CASSATVMNTEAFF
NA | TRBJ1-2 | TRBV19 | NA | TGTGCCAGTAGTATCAGGGAGGGCTATGGCTACACCTTC | CASSIREGYGYTF
NA | TRBJ2-2 | TRBV18 | NA | TGTGCCAGCTCCCCTAACCACAGCACCGGGGAGCTGTTTTTT | CASSPNHSTGELFF
TRBD1 | TRBJ2-1 | TRBV6-4 | NA | TGTGCCAGCAGTGCCGGGACAGGGACCAATGAGCAGTTCTTC | CASSAGTGTNEQFF
TRBD2 | TRBJ2-7 | TRBV7-6 | NA | TGTGCCAGCAGCTCGAGCGGGGGGGCCGATGAGCAGTACTTC | CASSSSGGADEQYF
NA | TRBJ2-3 | TRBV9 | few | TGTGCCAGCAGCGTAGCGCCCAGAGGGTACGGCACAGATACGCAGTATTTT | CASSVAPRGYGTDTQYF
NA | TRBJ2-5 | TRBV5-1 | NA | TGCGCCAGCAGCTTGGGGGGGTTTTCAGAGACCCAGTACTTC | CASSLGGFSETQYF
NA | TRBJ2-7 | TRBV28 | NA | TGTGCCAGCAGTTTCCCAGGTCGGGGCGAGCAGTACTTC | CASSFPGRGEQYF
TRBD2 | TRBJ2-1 | TRBV30 | NA | TGTGCCTGCGGCAGACTAGCGGGGGGGCCCTTAGGGTACAATGAGCAGTTCTTC | CACGRLAGGPLGYNEQFF
NA | TRBJ2-7 | TRBV28 | NA | TGTGCCAGTCTCAGCACCACCCTCTACGAGCAGTACTTC | CASLSTTLYEQYF
NA | TRBJ1-1 | TRBV7-9 | NA | TGTGCCAGCAGCTTATTAGATGAAGCTTTCTTT | CASSLLDEAFF
NA | TRBJ2-1 | TRBV19 | NA | TGTGCCAGTAGTATGGGGGGATACAATGAGCAGTTCTTC | CASSMGGYNEQFF
NA | TRBJ2-2 | TRBV27 | NA | TGTGCCAGCTGTCATGGGACCGGGGAGCTGTTTTTT | CASCHGTGELFF
TRBD1 | TRBJ1-2 | TRBV13 | NA | TGTGCCAGCAGCTTCGGACAGGCGGCCGGGTCTTCCTATGGCTACACCTTC | CASSFGQAAGSSYGYTF
TRBD2 | TRBJ2-5 | TRBV6-6 | NA | TGTGCCACCGCTAGCGGAAGTATAGAGACCCAGTACTTC | CATASGSIETQYF
NA | TRBJ2-3 | TRBV4-1 | NA | TGCGCCAGCAGCCAAGTGATGGATACGCAGTATTTT | CASSQVMDTQYF
TRBD1 | TRBJ2-7 | TRBV7-2 | NA | TGTGCCAGCAGCCTCCACAGGGGGAGTAAGGCTAGCCCCCCATACGAGCAGTACTTC | CASSLHRGSKASPPYEQYF
TRBD1 | TRBJ1-2 | TRBV18 | NA | TGTGCCAGCTCACCCTTGGACAGGGACCATGGCTACACCTTC | CASSPLDRDHGYTF
NA | TRBJ1-2 | TRBV4-1 | few | TGCGCCAGCAGCCAAGATGACACGGTAAACACCTTC | CASSQDDTVNTF
NA | TRBJ1-2 | TRBV19 | NA | TGTGCCAGTAGTATAATCCTGGGAGGATCCGAAACCTACACCTTC | CASSIILGGSETYTF
TRBD2 | TRBJ2-5 | TRBV5-4 | NA | TGTGCCAGCAGCACCCCTAGCGGGAGGGAGGAGACCCAGTACTTC | CASSTPSGREETQYF